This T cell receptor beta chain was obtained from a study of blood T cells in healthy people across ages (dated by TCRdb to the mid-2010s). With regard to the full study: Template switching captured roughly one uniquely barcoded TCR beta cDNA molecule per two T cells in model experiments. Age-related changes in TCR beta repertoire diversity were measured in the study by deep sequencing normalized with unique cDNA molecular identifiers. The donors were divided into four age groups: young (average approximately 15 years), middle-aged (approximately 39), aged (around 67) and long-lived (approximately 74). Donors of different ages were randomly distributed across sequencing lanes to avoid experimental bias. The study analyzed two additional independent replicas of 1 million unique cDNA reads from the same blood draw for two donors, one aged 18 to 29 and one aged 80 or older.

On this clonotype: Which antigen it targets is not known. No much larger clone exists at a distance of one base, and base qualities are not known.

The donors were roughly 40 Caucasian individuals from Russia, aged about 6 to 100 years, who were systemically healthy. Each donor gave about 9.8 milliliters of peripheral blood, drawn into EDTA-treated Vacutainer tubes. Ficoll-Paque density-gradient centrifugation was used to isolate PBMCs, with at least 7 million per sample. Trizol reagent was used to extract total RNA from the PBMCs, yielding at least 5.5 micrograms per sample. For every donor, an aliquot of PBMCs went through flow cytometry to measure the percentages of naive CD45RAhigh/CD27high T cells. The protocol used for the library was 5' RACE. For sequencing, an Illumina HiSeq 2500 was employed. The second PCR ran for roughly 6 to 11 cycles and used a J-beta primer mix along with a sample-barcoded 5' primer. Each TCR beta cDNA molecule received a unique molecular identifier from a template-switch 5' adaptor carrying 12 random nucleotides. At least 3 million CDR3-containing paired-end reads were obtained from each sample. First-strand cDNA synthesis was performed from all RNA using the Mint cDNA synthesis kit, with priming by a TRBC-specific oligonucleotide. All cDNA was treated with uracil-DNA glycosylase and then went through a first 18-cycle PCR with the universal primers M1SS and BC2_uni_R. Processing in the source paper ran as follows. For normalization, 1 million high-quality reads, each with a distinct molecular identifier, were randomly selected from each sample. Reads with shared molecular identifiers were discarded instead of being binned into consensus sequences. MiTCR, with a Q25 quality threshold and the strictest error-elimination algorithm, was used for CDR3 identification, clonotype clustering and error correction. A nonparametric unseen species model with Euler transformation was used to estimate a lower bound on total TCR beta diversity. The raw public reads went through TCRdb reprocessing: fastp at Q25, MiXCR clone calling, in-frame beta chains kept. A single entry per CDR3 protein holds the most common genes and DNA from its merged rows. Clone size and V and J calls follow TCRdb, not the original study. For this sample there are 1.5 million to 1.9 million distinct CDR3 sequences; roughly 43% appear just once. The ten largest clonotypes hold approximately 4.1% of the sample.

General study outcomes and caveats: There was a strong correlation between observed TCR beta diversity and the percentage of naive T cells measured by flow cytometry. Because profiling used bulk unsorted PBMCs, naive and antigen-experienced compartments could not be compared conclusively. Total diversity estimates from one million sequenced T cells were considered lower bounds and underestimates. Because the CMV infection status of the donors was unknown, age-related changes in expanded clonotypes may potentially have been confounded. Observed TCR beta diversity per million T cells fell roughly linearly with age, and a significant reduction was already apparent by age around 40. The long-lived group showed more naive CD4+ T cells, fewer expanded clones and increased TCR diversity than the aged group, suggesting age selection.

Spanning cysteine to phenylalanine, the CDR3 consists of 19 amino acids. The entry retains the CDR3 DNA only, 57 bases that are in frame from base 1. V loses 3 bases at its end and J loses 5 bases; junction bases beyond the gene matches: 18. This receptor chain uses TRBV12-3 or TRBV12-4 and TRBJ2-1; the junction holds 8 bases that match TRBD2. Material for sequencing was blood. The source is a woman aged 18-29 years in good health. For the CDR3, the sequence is CASSFPRLVAGKNHNEQFF. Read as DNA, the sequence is TGTGCCAGCAGTTTCCCAAGGTTGGTAGCGGGGAAGAATCACAATGAGCAGTTCTTC.